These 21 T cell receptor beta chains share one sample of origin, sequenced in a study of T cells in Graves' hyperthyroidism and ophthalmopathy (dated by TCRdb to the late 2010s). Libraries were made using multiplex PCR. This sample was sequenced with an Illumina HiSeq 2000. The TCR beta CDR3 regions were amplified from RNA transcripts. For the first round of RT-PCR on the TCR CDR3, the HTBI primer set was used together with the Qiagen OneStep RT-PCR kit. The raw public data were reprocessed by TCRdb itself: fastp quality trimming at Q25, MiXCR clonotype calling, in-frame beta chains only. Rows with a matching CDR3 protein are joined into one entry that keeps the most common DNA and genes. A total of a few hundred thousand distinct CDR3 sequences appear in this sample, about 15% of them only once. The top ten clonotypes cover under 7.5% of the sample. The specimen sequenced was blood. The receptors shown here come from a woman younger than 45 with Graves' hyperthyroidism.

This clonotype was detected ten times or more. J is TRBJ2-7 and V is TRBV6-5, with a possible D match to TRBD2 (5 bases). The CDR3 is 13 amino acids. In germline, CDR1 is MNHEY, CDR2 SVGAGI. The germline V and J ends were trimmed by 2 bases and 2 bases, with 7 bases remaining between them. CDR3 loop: CASSYDYTYEQYF. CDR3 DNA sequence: TGTGCCAGCAGTTACGACTACACCTACGAGCAGTACTTC.

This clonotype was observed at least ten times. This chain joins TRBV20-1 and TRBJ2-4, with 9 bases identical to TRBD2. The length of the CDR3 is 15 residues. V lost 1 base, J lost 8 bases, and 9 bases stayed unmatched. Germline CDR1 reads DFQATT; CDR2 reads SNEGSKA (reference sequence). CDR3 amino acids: CSARVAGLAWDIQYF. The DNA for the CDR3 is TGCAGTGCTAGAGTTGCGGGACTAGCATGGGACATTCAGTACTTC.

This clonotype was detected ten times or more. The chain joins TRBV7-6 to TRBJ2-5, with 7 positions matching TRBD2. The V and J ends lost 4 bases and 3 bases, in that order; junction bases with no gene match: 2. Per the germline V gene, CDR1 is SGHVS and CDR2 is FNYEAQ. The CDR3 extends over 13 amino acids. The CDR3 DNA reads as TGTGCCAGCAGCTCCCGGGAGGAAGAGACCCAGTACTTC. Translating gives CASSSREEETQYF.

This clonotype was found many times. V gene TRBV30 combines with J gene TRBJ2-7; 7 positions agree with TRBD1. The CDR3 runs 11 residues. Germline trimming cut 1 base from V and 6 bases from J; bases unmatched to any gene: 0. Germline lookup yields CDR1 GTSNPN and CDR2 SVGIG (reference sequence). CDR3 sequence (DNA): TGTGCCTGGAGTGACAGGGGCGAGCAGTACTTC. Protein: CAWSDRGEQYF.

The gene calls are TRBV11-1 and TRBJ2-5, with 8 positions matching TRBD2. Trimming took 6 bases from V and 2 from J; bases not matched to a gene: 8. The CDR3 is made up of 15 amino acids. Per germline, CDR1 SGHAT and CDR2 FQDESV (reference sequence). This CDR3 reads CASRPGGARQETQYF. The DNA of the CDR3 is TGTGCCAGCAGACCCGGGGGGGCGCGGCAAGAGACCCAGTACTTC. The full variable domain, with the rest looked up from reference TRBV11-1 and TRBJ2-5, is EAEVAQSPRYKITEKSQAVAFWCDPISGHATLYWYRQILGQGPELLVQFQDESVVDDSQLPKDRFSAERLKGVDSTLKIQPAELGDSAMYLCASRPGGARQETQYFGPGTRLLVL.

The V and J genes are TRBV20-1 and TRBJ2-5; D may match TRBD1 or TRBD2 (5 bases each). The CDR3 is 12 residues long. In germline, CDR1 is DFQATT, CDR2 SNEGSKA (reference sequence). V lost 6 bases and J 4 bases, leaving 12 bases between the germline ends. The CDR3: CSAPGPGETQYF. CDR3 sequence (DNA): TGCAGTGCGCCGGGGCCGGGAGAGACCCAGTACTTC.

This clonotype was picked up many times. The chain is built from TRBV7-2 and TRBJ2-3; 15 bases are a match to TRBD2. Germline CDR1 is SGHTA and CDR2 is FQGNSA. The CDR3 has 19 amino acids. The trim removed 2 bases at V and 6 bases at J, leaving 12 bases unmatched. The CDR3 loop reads CASSLLRTSGRARWDTQYF. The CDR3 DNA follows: TGTGCCAGCAGCTTACTTAGGACTAGCGGGAGGGCCAGGTGGGATACGCAGTATTTT.

The CDR3 bases are TGTGCCAGCAGCTTAATGTCGGCTAGCAGGAGCGGGGAGCTGTTTTTT. Residues: CASSLMSASRSGELFF. The rearrangement uses TRBV11-2 and TRBJ2-2; D possibly corresponds to TRBD2 (5 bases). V was trimmed by 2 bases and J by 7 bases, leaving 17 bases between them. This CDR3 contains 16 residues. Germline CDR1 SGHAT, CDR2 FQNNGV.

CDR3 sequence: CASSADHRREKLFF. Here the CDR3 DNA reads TGTGCCAGCAGTGCGGACCATCGGCGTGAAAAACTGTTTTTT. The rearrangement uses TRBV2 and TRBJ1-4; D is ambiguous. Trimming stripped 4 bases from V and 7 bases from J, with 13 bases between. The CDR3 length is 14 residues. CDR1 and CDR2 from the germline V gene are SNHLY and FYNNEI. Combining the CDR3 with reference TRBV2 and TRBJ1-4 gives the whole variable domain EPEVTQTPSHQVTQMGQEVILRCVPISNHLYFYWYRQILGQKVEFLVSFYNNEISEKSEIFDDQFSVERPDGSNFTLKIRSTKLEDSAMYFCASSADHRREKLFFGSGTQLSVL.

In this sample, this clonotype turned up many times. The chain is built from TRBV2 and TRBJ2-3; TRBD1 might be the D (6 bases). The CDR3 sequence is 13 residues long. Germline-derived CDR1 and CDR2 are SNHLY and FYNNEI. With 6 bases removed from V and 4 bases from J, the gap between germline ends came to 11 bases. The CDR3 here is CASRQGVSDTQYF. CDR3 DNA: TGTGCCAGCAGACAGGGAGTTTCAGATACGCAGTATTTT.

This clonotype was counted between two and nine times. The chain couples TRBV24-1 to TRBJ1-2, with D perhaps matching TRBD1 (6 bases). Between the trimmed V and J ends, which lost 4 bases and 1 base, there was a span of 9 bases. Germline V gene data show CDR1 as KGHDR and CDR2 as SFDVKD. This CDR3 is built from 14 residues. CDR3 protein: CATSEGQINYGYTF. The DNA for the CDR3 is TGTGCCACCAGTGAGGGACAAATTAACTATGGCTACACCTTC.

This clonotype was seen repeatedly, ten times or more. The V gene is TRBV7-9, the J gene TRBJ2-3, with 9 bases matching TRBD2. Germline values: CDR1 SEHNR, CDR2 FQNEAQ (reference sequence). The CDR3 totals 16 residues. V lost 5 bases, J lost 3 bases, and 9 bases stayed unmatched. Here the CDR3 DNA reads TGTGCCAGCAGCCCAAGTAGCGGGAGTGCGACAGATACGCAGTATTTT. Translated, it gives CASSPSSGSATDTQYF.

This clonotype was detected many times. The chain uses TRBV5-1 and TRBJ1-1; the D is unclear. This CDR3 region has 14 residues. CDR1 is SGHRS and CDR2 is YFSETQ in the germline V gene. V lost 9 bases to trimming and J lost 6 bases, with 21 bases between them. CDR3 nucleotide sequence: TGCGCCACCCGACCGGCCGGAGACCGCGCTGAAGCTTTCTTT. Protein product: CATRPAGDRAEAFF.

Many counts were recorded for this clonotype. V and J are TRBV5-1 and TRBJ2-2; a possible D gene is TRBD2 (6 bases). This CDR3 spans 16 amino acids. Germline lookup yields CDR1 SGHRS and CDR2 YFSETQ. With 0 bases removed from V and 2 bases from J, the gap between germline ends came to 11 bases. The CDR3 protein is CASSLGLARNTGELFF. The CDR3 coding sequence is TGCGCCAGCAGCTTGGGGCTAGCGAGAAACACCGGGGAGCTGTTTTTT.

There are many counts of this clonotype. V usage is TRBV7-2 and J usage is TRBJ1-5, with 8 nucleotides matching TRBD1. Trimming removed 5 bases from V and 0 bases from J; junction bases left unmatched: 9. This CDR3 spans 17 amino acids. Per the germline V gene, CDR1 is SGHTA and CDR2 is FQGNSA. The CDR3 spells CASSIQGAPYSNQPQHF. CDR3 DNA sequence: TGTGCCAGCAGCATCCAGGGGGCTCCTTATAGCAATCAGCCCCAGCATTTT.

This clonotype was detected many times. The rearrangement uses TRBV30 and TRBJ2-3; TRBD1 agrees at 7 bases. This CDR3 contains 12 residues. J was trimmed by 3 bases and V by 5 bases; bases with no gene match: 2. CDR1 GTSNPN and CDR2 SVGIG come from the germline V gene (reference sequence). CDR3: CAWDRVTDTQYF. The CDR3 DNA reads TGTGCCTGGGACAGGGTGACAGATACGCAGTATTTT.

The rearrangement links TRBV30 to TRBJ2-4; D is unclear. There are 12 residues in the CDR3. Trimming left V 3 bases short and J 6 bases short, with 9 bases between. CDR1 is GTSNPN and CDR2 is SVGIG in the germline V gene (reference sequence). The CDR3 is CAWSLTGNIQYF. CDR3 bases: TGTGCCTGGAGCCTGACGGGAAACATTCAGTACTTC.

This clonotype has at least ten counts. CDR3 bases: TGTGCCAGCAGGCAGACCCCTTCGGGGGATACGCAGTATTTT. It yields the protein CASRQTPSGDTQYF. The chain joins TRBV28 to TRBJ2-3, with D tentatively TRBD2 (5 bases). CDR3 length equals 14 residues. Germline CDR1 is MDHEN and CDR2 is SYDVKM. Trimming took off 6 bases at V and 6 bases at J, with 16 bases between the two ends.

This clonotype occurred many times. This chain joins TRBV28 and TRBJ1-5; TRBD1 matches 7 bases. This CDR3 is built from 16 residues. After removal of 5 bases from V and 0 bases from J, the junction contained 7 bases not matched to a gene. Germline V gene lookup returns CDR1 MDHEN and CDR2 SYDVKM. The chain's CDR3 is CASSPPGQYSNQPQHF. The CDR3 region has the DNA TGTGCCAGCAGTCCCCCGGGACAGTATAGCAATCAGCCCCAGCATTTT.

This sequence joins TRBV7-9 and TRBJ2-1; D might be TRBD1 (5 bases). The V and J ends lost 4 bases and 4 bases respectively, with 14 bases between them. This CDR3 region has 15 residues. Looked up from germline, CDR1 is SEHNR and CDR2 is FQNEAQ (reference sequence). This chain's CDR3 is CASSYAGRTYNEQFF. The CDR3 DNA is TGTGCCAGCAGCTATGCAGGGCGTACATACAATGAGCAGTTCTTC.

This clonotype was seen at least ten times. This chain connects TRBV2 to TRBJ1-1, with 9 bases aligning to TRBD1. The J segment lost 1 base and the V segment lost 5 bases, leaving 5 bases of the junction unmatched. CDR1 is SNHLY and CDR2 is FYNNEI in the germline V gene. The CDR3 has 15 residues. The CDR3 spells CASSWDRVTNTEAFF. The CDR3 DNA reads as TGTGCCAGCAGTTGGGACAGGGTAACGAACACTGAAGCTTTCTTT.